This T cell receptor (beta chain) was profiled in a study of T cells in Graves' hyperthyroidism and ophthalmopathy. This clonotype was counted at least ten times. Amplification yielded TCR beta CDR3 regions, with RNA transcripts as the source. Using the HTBI primer set, a first-round RT-PCR was run on the TCR CDR3. One entry per CDR3 protein, called by TCRdb with MiXCR from the multiplex PCR reads. Of more than 500,000 distinct CDR3 sequences listed, about 16% are singletons. The CDR3 loop spans 13 amino acids. Trimming pared 0 bases from V and 7 bases from J, leaving 10 bases between. Germline V gene sequence: CDR1 DFQATT, CDR2 SNEGSKA (reference sequence).

The source of this sequence is a woman in her thirties with Graves' ophthalmopathy. The sample was blood. The chain has TRBV20-1 and TRBJ2-1; a possible D gene is TRBD1 (6 bases). The CDR3 spells CSAREGALNEQFF. The CDR3, as DNA: TGCAGTGCTAGAGAGGGGGCCTTAAATGAGCAGTTCTTC.